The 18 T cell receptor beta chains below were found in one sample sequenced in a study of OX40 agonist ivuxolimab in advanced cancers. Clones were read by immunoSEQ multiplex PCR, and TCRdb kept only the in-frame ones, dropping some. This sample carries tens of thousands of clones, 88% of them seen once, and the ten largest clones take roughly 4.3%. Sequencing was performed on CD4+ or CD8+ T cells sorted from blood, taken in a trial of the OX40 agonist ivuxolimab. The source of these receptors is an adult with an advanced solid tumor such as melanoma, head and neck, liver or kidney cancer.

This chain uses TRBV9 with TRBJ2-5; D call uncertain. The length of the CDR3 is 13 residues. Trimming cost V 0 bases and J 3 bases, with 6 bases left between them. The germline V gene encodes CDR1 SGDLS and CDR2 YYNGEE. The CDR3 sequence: CASSVDWKETQYF. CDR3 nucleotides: TGTGCCAGCAGCGTAGATTGGAAAGAGACCCAGTACTTC.

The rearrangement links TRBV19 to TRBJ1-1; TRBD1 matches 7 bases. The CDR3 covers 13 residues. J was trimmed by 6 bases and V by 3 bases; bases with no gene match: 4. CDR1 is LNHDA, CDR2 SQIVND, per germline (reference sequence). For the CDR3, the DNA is TGTGCCAGTAGTATGACAGGGAGGGCTGAAGCTTTCTTT. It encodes CASSMTGRAEAFF.

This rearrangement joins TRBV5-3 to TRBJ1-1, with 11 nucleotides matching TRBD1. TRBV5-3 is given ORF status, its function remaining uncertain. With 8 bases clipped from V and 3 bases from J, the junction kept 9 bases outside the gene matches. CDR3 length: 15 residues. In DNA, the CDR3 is TGTGCCAGGGCAGGACAGGGGGCGGTGGACACTGAAGCTTTCTTT. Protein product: CARAGQGAVDTEAFF.

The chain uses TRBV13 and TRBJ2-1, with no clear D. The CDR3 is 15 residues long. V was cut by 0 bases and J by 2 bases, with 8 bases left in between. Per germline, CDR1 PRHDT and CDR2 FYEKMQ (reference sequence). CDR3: CASSLGRTTYNEQFF. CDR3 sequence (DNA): TGTGCCAGCAGCTTAGGGAGGACGACCTACAATGAGCAGTTCTTC.

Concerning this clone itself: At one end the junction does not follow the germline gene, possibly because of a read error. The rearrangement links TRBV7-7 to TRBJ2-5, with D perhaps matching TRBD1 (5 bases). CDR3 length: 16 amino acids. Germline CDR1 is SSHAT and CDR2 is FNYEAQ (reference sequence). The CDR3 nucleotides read TGTGCTAGCACCGATTCCCCAAGTAGGGGCCAAGAGACCCAGTACTTC. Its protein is CASTDSPSRGQETQYF. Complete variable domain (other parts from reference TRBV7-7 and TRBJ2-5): GAGVSQSPRYKVTKRGQDVTLRCDPISSHATLYWYQQALGQGPEFLTYFNYEAQPDKSGLPSDRFSAERPEGSISTLTIQRTEQRDSAMYRCASTDSPSRGQETQYFGPGTRLLVL.

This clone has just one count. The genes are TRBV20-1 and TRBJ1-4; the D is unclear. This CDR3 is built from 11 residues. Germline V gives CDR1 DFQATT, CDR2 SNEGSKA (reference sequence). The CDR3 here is CSGATNEKLFF. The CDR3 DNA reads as TGCAGCGGCGCAACTAATGAAAAACTGTTTTTT.

CDR3: CASSLGQGLAYNEQFF. In nucleotides, the CDR3 is TGTGCCAGCAGCTTAGGGCAGGGACTAGCGTACAATGAGCAGTTCTTC. The chain combines TRBV7-2 with TRBJ2-1, with TRBD2 matching 10 bases. The CDR3 runs to 16 residues. Germline V gene sequence: CDR1 SGHTA, CDR2 FQGNSA. The V segment lost 1 base and the J segment 4 bases; nucleotides outside the gene matches: 4.

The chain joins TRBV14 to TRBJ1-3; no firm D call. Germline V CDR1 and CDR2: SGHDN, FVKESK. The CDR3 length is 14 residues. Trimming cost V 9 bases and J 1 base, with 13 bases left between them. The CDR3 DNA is TGTGCCAGTACCAAGACAAGTTCTGGAAACACCATATATTTT. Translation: CASTKTSSGNTIYF.

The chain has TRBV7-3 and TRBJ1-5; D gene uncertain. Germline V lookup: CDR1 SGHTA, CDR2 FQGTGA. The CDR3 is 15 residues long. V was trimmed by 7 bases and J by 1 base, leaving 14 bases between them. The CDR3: CASTSKDISNQPQHF. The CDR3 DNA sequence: TGTGCCAGCACCTCAAAAGACATAAGCAATCAGCCCCAGCATTTT.

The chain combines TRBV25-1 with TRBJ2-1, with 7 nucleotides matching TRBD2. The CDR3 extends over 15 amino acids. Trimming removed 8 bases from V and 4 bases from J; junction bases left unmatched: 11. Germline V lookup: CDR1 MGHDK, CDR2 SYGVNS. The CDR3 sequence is CASGTSEMPYNEQFF. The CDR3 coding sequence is TGTGCCAGCGGAACTAGCGAGATGCCTTACAATGAGCAGTTCTTC.

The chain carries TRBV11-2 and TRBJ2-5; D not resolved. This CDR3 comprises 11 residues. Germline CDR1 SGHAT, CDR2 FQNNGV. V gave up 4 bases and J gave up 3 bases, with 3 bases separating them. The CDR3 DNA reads TGTGCCAGCAGCTACGAAGAGACCCAGTACTTC. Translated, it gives CASSYEETQYF.

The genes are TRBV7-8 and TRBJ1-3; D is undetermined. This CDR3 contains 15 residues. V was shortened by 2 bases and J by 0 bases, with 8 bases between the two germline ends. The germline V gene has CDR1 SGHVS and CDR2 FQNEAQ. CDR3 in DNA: TGTGCCAGCAGCTTAAACACCCACTCTGGAAACACCATATATTTT. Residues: CASSLNTHSGNTIYF.

In DNA, the CDR3 is TGTGCCAGCAGCTTAGTATTGCGGGAGGGGTTAGAGACCCAGTACTTC. Translated: CASSLVLREGLETQYF. This chain joins TRBV11-3 and TRBJ2-5; 9 bases agree with TRBD2. Germline CDR1 is SGHNT and CDR2 is YENEEA. This CDR3 region has 16 residues. The V and J ends lost 1 base and 4 bases, in that order; junction bases with no gene match: 7.

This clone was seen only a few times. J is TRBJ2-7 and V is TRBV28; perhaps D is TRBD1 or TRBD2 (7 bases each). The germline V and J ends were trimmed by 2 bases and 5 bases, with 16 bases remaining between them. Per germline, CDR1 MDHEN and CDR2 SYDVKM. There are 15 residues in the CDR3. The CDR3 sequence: CASSLGGRGQHEQYF. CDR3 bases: TGTGCCAGCAGTTTAGGAGGGAGGGGGCAACACGAGCAGTACTTC.

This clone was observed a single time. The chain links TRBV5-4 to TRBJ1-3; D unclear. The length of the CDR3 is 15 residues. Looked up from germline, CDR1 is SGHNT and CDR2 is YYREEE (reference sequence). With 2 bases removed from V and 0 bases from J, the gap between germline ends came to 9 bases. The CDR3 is CASSFFGNSGNTIYF. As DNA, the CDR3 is TGTGCCAGCAGCTTTTTCGGCAACTCTGGAAACACCATATATTTT.

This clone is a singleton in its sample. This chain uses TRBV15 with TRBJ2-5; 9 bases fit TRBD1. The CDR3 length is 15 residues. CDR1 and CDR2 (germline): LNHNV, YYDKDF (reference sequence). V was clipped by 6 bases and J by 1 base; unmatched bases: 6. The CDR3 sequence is CATSSRTGAQETQYF. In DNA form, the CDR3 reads TGTGCCACCAGTAGCCGGACAGGGGCCCAAGAGACCCAGTACTTC.

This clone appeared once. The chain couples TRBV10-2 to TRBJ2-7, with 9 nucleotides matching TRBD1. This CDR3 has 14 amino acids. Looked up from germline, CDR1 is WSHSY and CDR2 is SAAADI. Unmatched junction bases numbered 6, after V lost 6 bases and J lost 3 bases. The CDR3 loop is CASRSGTGLYEQYF. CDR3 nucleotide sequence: TGCGCCAGCAGGAGCGGGACAGGGCTCTACGAGCAGTACTTC.

CDR3 nucleotides: TGTGCCAGCAGTGCAGCCAGGGGGGCCTACGAGCAGTACTTC. Protein sequence: CASSAARGAYEQYF. The rearrangement uses TRBV2 and TRBJ2-7, with D maybe TRBD1 (7 bases). Germline assignment: CDR1 SNHLY and CDR2 FYNNEI. This CDR3 contains 14 residues. The V end was cut by 4 bases, the J end by 2 bases, with 12 bases between. The full variable domain, rest sourced from reference TRBV2 and TRBJ2-7, is EPEVTQTPSHQVTQMGQEVILRCVPISNHLYFYWYRQILGQKVEFLVSFYNNEISEKSEIFDDQFSVERPDGSNFTLKIRSTKLEDSAMYFCASSAARGAYEQYFGPGTRLTVT.